Shown below are 18 T cell receptor beta chains from a single sample sequenced in a study of blood T cells in healthy people across ages. Combining a sample-barcoded 5' primer with a J-beta primer mix, a second PCR ran for roughly 7 to 12 cycles. MiXCR was run by TCRdb on the 5' RACE reads, yielding one entry per CDR3 protein. The table includes 650,000 to 1,000,000 distinct CDR3 sequences, roughly 34% detected once. The material sequenced was blood. Source of these receptors: a man between 18 and 35 years old in good health.

This clonotype has at least ten counts. The CDR3 reads CASSPGQSYNSPLHF. CDR3 in DNA: TGTGCCAGCAGCCCTGGACAGTCATATAATTCACCCCTCCACTTT. V usage is TRBV12-3 or TRBV12-4 and J usage is TRBJ1-6; weak D call: TRBD1 (6 bases). V lost 6 bases, J lost 4 bases, and 13 bases lay in between. There are 15 residues in the CDR3.

In this sample, this clonotype turned up a few times. The CDR3 is CASSLEGLAVTDTQYF. For the CDR3, the DNA is TGTGCCAGCAGCTTAGAAGGGTTAGCCGTCACAGATACGCAGTATTTT. The chain combines TRBV13 with TRBJ2-3; D not resolved. V was cut by 1 base and J by 2 bases, with 13 bases left in between. The V gene's germline CDR1 is PRHDT and CDR2 FYEKMQ (reference sequence). This CDR3 is built from 16 residues.

The chain carries TRBV20-1 and TRBJ2-7; 13 positions agree with TRBD2. With V trimmed by 1 base and J by 3 bases, 3 bases remained unmatched. This CDR3 has 15 amino acids. CDR1 is DFQATT and CDR2 is SNEGSKA in the germline V gene (reference sequence). This CDR3 reads CSARGTSGRIYEQYF. The CDR3 bases are TGCAGTGCTAGAGGGACTAGCGGGAGAATCTACGAGCAGTACTTC.

This clonotype was counted many times. The gene calls are TRBV20-1 and TRBJ1-5; tentatively, D is TRBD1 (5 bases). This CDR3 comprises 12 residues. V was shortened by 3 bases and J by 5 bases, with 8 bases between the two germline ends. The germline gives CDR1 DFQATT, CDR2 SNEGSKA (reference sequence). In DNA, the CDR3 is TGCAGTGCTAGGGGCAGGGATCAGCCCCAGCATTTT. It yields the protein CSARGRDQPQHF.

The chain carries TRBV5-1 and TRBJ2-7; D unresolved. The CDR3 is 15 amino acids. Trimming pared 4 bases from V and 7 bases from J, leaving 21 bases between. The germline CDR1 and CDR2 sequences are SGHRS and YFSETQ. CDR3 in amino acids: CASSPQPGSYNEQYF. The CDR3 DNA follows: TGCGCCAGCAGCCCGCAACCGGGCTCCTACAATGAGCAGTACTTC. The variable domain in full, completed from reference TRBV5-1 and TRBJ2-7, reads KAGVTQTPRYLIKTRGQQVTLSCSPISGHRSVSWYQQTPGQGLQFLFEYFSETQRNKGNFPGRFSGRQFSNSRSEMNVSTLELGDSALYLCASSPQPGSYNEQYFGPGTRLTVT.

V and J are TRBV2 and TRBJ1-2; 7 bases agree with TRBD1. CDR3 length equals 13 residues. Germline CDR1 and CDR2: SNHLY and FYNNEI. V was clipped by 6 bases and J by 6 bases; unmatched bases: 7. Here the CDR3 DNA reads TGTGCCAGCAGGGACGACAGGGTAGATGGCTACACCTTC. Its protein is CASRDDRVDGYTF.

This sequence joins TRBV20-1 and TRBJ1-2; 9 bases line up with TRBD1. The CDR3 is made up of 16 amino acids. The J segment lost 4 bases and the V segment lost 1 base, leaving 10 bases of the junction unmatched. CDR1 and CDR2 (germline): DFQATT, SNEGSKA (reference sequence). The CDR3 DNA sequence: TGCAGTGCTAGAGGACTTGGGACAGGGAATACCTATGGCTACACCTTC. Its translation: CSARGLGTGNTYGYTF.

The chain has TRBV29-1 and TRBJ2-1, with 8 bases that match TRBD2. Germline CDR1 is SQVTM and CDR2 is ANQGSEA. Trimming removed 8 bases from V and 6 bases from J; junction bases left unmatched: 3. There are 11 residues in the CDR3. As DNA, the CDR3 is TGCAGCTCTCGGGGGGGCAATGAGCAGTTCTTC. This translates into CSSRGGNEQFF.

In its sample, this clonotype was seen many times. V is TRBV2 and J is TRBJ1-2, with D hard to call. The CDR3 contains 11 residues. Germline CDR1 and CDR2: SNHLY and FYNNEI. V was trimmed by 5 bases and J by 7 bases, leaving 8 bases between them. The CDR3 region is CASSLYSGYTF. CDR3 sequence (DNA): TGTGCCAGCAGTCTATACAGTGGCTACACCTTC.

This sequence joins TRBV7-9 and TRBJ2-3; possibly TRBD1 for D (5 bases). Germline V gene sequence: CDR1 SEHNR, CDR2 FQNEAQ (reference sequence). There are 15 residues in the CDR3. V dropped 5 bases and J dropped 2 bases, with 14 bases sitting between them. This CDR3 reads CASSVQGVDTDTQYF. Here the CDR3 DNA reads TGTGCCAGCAGCGTGCAGGGCGTCGACACAGATACGCAGTATTTT.

This chain joins TRBV6-2 or TRBV6-3 and TRBJ2-5; 9 bases are shared with TRBD1. Germline V gene data show CDR1 as MNHEY and CDR2 as SVGEGT. V shed 0 bases and J 7 bases; nucleotides not matched to a gene: 9. CDR3 length equals 16 residues. The CDR3 loop reads CASSYSGQGPPRTQYF. The CDR3 nucleotides read TGTGCCAGCAGTTACTCGGGACAGGGCCCCCCCAGGACCCAGTACTTC.

Regarding this clonotype: A much more abundant neighbour one base away suggests this may be a read error. V gene TRBV2 combines with J gene TRBJ2-5; D call uncertain. The J call is uncertain, as TRBJ2-1 better fits the DNA end. Looked up from germline, CDR1 is SNHLY and CDR2 is FYNNEI. The CDR3 length is 12 residues. The CDR3 coding sequence is TGTGCCAGCAGAAAAGAACCAGAGACCCAGTTCTTC. It yields the protein CASRKEPETQFF.

Turning to this clonotype: A much larger clone is a single base away; this may be a read error. The chain links TRBV7-2 to TRBJ2-3; the D is unclear. This CDR3 contains 15 residues. The V and J ends lost 6 bases and 6 bases respectively, with 19 bases between them. Germline CDR1 SGHTA, CDR2 FQGNSA. CDR3 sequence (DNA): TGTGCCAGCAGTTTAATAAGACTCACAGTGGATACGCAGTATTTT. Its protein is CASSLIRLTVDTQYF.

The V call is TRBV7-8, the J call TRBJ1-1; unclear D gene. Trimming stripped 8 bases from V and 1 base from J, with 14 bases between. The V gene's germline CDR1 is SGHVS and CDR2 FQNEAQ. The CDR3 is 14 amino acids. The CDR3 sequence: CASGRWVENTEAFF. CDR3 nucleotides: TGTGCCAGCGGCCGCTGGGTCGAGAACACTGAAGCTTTCTTT. Full variable domain (missing parts from reference TRBV7-8 and TRBJ1-1): GAGVSQSPRYKVAKRGQDVALRCDPISGHVSLFWYQQALGQGPEFLTYFQNEAQLDKSGLPSDRFFAERPEGSVSTLKIQRTQQEDSAVYLCASGRWVENTEAFFGQGTRLTVV.

Note on this clonotype: A much larger clone differs by one base, so this may be a read error. Because the CDR3's place on the DNA is in doubt, the DNA is left out and the CDR3 is given as listed by TCRdb. The V call is TRBV12-3 or TRBV12-4, the J call TRBJ1-6; the D segment call TRBD1 is taken from the table without a DNA check. The CDR3 is 14 amino acids in total, end residues counted. CDR3: CASSFGTGNSPPHF.

As to this clonotype: One end of the junction is discordant with germline, which a read error may explain. V is TRBV5-5 and J is TRBJ2-3; TRBD1 agrees at 10 bases. This CDR3 has 15 amino acids. Germline V gene data show CDR1 as SGHKS and CDR2 as YYEKEE (reference sequence). The CDR3 nucleotides read TGTGCCAGCAGCCTACCGGGACAGGGGTCAGATATGCAGTATTTT. Translating it yields CASSLPGQGSDMQYF.

This clonotype was observed a few times. V and J are TRBV5-5 and TRBJ2-1; the D gene could be TRBD1 or TRBD2 (5 bases each). The CDR3 loop spans 14 amino acids. The V end was cut by 3 bases, the J end by 7 bases, with 14 bases between. Germline-derived CDR1 and CDR2 are SGHKS and YYEKEE (reference sequence). CDR3 sequence: CASSWGSLGNEQFF. The CDR3 nucleotides read TGTGCCAGCAGCTGGGGGTCCCTGGGGAATGAGCAGTTCTTC.

In this sample, this clonotype turned up many times. This chain connects TRBV4-2 to TRBJ2-7; 8 bases match TRBD1. V gave up 3 bases and J gave up 3 bases; unmatched junction bases: 4. Germline CDR1 LGHNA, CDR2 YNFKEQ. This CDR3 is 14 amino acids long. CDR3 sequence reads: CASSHLGTGYEQYF. CDR3 nucleotide sequence: TGTGCCAGCAGCCATCTCGGGACAGGCTACGAGCAGTACTTC.